This TCR beta chain was observed in a study of lymphopenia after photon versus proton radiotherapy. Findings and caveats of the study: Post-nadir diversity loss with photons came from oligoclonal expansion, particularly CD8+ Temra cells. Relative stability marked proton patients; photon patients lost diversity and naive cells. Larger post-nadir TCR diversity loss correlated inversely with survival in deceased patients. Better survival with proton therapy was suggested as possible, not demonstrated.

As for this clone: The target antigen is unknown.

Here immunoSEQ multiplex PCR was the method, and the copy in TCRdb shows in-frame clones only, minus some. Of approximately 24,000 clones in the sample, roughly 80% were seen once. The germline V and J ends were trimmed by 5 bases and 6 bases, with 17 bases remaining between them. The CDR3 contains 15 residues. Germline V CDR1 and CDR2: MDHEN, SYDVKM. The clonotype was recovered from a man in his forties or fifties with gastric cancer. This material consisted of peripheral blood, taken from a patient treated with photon-based radiotherapy. The chain employs TRBV28 and TRBJ1-5; D remains ambiguous. CDR3 amino acids: CASSQDSAGGQPQHF. For the CDR3, the DNA is TGTGCCAGCAGTCAAGACTCAGCCGGAGGTCAGCCCCAGCATTTT.